Listed below are T cell receptor beta chains from one sample, sequenced in a study of T cell responses to AZD1222 COVID-19 vaccine. Using immunoSEQ multiplex PCR, the repertoire was profiled, and TCRdb retains in-frame clones only, with some absent. The table has approximately 150,000 clones, about 93% seen once. The sample here was peripheral blood, taken on day 0 of AZD1222 vaccination. Source of these receptors: an adult in good health. Both conserved end residues are part of each CDR3. The order of the fields is J gene, V gene, D gene, clone size, CDR3 DNA, CDR3 protein. D genes are given only for firm matches. Where a row states a size, it is once, few, many or the class of an expanded clone; other rows omit it.

j_call: TRBJ2-2
v_call: TRBV6-5
d_call: NA
clone_size: NA
cdr3_nt: TGTGCCAGTCGGACAGTAAACACCGGGGAGCTGTTTTTT
cdr3_aa: CASRTVNTGELFF

j_call: TRBJ2-3
v_call: TRBV18
d_call: TRBD2
clone_size: NA
cdr3_nt: TGTGCCAGCTCACTAGCGGGAGATCGCACAGATACGCAGTATTTT
cdr3_aa: CASSLAGDRTDTQYF

j_call: TRBJ1-1
v_call: TRBV5-1
d_call: NA
clone_size: NA
cdr3_nt: TGCGCCAGCAGCCAGGTTCCGGGAACAAACACTGAAGCTTTCTTT
cdr3_aa: CASSQVPGTNTEAFF

j_call: TRBJ1-5
v_call: TRBV5-1
d_call: TRBD1
clone_size: NA
cdr3_nt: TGCGCCAGCAGCTTGTTGGGACAGGCTAATCAGCCCCAGCATTTT
cdr3_aa: CASSLLGQANQPQHF

j_call: TRBJ1-2
v_call: TRBV9
d_call: NA
clone_size: NA
cdr3_nt: TGTGCCAGCAGCGTAGACAGTAGGGGCCTTGGCTACACCTTC
cdr3_aa: CASSVDSRGLGYTF

j_call: TRBJ2-5
v_call: TRBV9
d_call: NA
clone_size: NA
cdr3_nt: TGTGCCAGCAGCGTAGCTTCTTTGGACCAAGAGACCCAGTACTTC
cdr3_aa: CASSVASLDQETQYF

j_call: TRBJ2-7
v_call: TRBV2
d_call: TRBD2
clone_size: NA
cdr3_nt: TGTGCCAGCAGTGGACTAGCGGGGGCCTACGAGCAGTACTTC
cdr3_aa: CASSGLAGAYEQYF

j_call: TRBJ2-5
v_call: TRBV29-1
d_call: NA
clone_size: once
cdr3_nt: TGCAGCGTTGATTATTCAGGGGTGAGAGAGACCCAGTACTTC
cdr3_aa: CSVDYSGVRETQYF

j_call: TRBJ1-5
v_call: TRBV6-5
d_call: NA
clone_size: once
cdr3_nt: TGTGCCAGCAAACAGGGTACGTTCCAGCCCCAGCATTTT
cdr3_aa: CASKQGTFQPQHF

j_call: TRBJ2-7
v_call: TRBV7-6
d_call: NA
clone_size: NA
cdr3_nt: TGTGCCAGCAGCTTCTCACAGGAGCTTCACGAGCAGTACTTC
cdr3_aa: CASSFSQELHEQYF

j_call: TRBJ2-7
v_call: TRBV27
d_call: NA
clone_size: NA
cdr3_nt: TGTGCCAGCAGTCCTACGACCCCGAAGGAGCAGTACTTC
cdr3_aa: CASSPTTPKEQYF

j_call: TRBJ2-7
v_call: TRBV5-1
d_call: NA
clone_size: NA
cdr3_nt: TGCGCCAGCAGCTTGGCGGGAATCCCCTACGAGCAGTACTTC
cdr3_aa: CASSLAGIPYEQYF

j_call: TRBJ2-2
v_call: TRBV18
d_call: TRBD2
clone_size: NA
cdr3_nt: TGTGCCAGCTCTCTCTCTAGCGGAGGCACCGGGGAGCTGTTTTTT
cdr3_aa: CASSLSSGGTGELFF

j_call: TRBJ2-1
v_call: TRBV11-3
d_call: NA
clone_size: NA
cdr3_nt: TGTGCCAGCAGCTTAGAAAGTACGGGGGCTCCGAACAATGAGCAGTTCTTC
cdr3_aa: CASSLESTGAPNNEQFF

j_call: TRBJ1-6
v_call: TRBV7-9
d_call: NA
clone_size: once
cdr3_nt: TGTGCCAGCAGCTTGAGGGACGACTCACCCCTCCACTTT
cdr3_aa: CASSLRDDSPLHF

j_call: TRBJ2-3
v_call: TRBV7-2
d_call: NA
clone_size: NA
cdr3_nt: TGTGCCAGCAGCCCCTGGGGCCAGAACACAGATACGCAGTATTTT
cdr3_aa: CASSPWGQNTDTQYF

j_call: TRBJ1-5
v_call: TRBV6-5
d_call: TRBD1
clone_size: NA
cdr3_nt: TGTGCCAGCAGTACCGGGACAGGGGGCCATCAGCCCCAGCATTTT
cdr3_aa: CASSTGTGGHQPQHF

j_call: TRBJ2-7
v_call: TRBV7-8
d_call: TRBD1
clone_size: NA
cdr3_nt: TGTGCCAGCAGCTCCCTGGGACAGATGATCTACGAGCAGTACTTC
cdr3_aa: CASSSLGQMIYEQYF

j_call: TRBJ1-5
v_call: TRBV5-1
d_call: NA
clone_size: NA
cdr3_nt: TGCGCCAGCAGCCTTGGGACGGGAAATCAGCCCCAGCATTTT
cdr3_aa: CASSLGTGNQPQHF

j_call: TRBJ1-5
v_call: TRBV27
d_call: NA
clone_size: NA
cdr3_nt: TGTGCCAGCAGTTCATACAACGGGGGTCAGCCCCAGCATTTT
cdr3_aa: CASSSYNGGQPQHF

j_call: TRBJ2-2
v_call: TRBV3-1/TRBV3-2
d_call: NA
clone_size: NA
cdr3_nt: TGTGCCAGCAGGCCGTGGGGGGATGGAAATACCGGGGAGCTGTTTTTT
cdr3_aa: CASRPWGDGNTGELFF

j_call: TRBJ1-1
v_call: TRBV29-1
d_call: TRBD1
clone_size: NA
cdr3_nt: TGCAGCCTACGGACAGGTATGAACACTGAAGCTTTCTTT
cdr3_aa: CSLRTGMNTEAFF

j_call: TRBJ1-6
v_call: TRBV7-2
d_call: NA
clone_size: NA
cdr3_nt: TGTGCCAGCAGAGGAGGAGAGGCGGGCTATAATTCACCCCTCCACTTT
cdr3_aa: CASRGGEAGYNSPLHF

j_call: TRBJ2-7
v_call: TRBV11-3
d_call: NA
clone_size: NA
cdr3_nt: TGTGCCAGCAGCTTAGATGGGGGCGAGCAGTACTTC
cdr3_aa: CASSLDGGEQYF

j_call: TRBJ2-2
v_call: TRBV7-3
d_call: NA
clone_size: NA
cdr3_nt: TGTGCCAGCAGCAACGATCCGTCGGTCGGGGAGCTGTTTTTT
cdr3_aa: CASSNDPSVGELFF

j_call: TRBJ1-1
v_call: TRBV2
d_call: NA
clone_size: NA
cdr3_nt: TGTGCCAGCAGTGAAGCACCCCACTCTAACACTGAAGCTTTCTTT
cdr3_aa: CASSEAPHSNTEAFF

j_call: TRBJ2-2
v_call: TRBV13
d_call: NA
clone_size: once
cdr3_nt: TGTGCCAGCAGAGTTAGCGGTCCCGGGGAGCTGTTTTTT
cdr3_aa: CASRVSGPGELFF

j_call: TRBJ2-3
v_call: TRBV7-9
d_call: NA
clone_size: NA
cdr3_nt: TGTGCCAGCAGCGCTCCATACGCTACGCAGTATTTT
cdr3_aa: CASSAPYATQYF

j_call: TRBJ2-1
v_call: TRBV4-2
d_call: TRBD2
clone_size: NA
cdr3_nt: TGTGCCAGCAGCCAACCGACTAGCGGGAGGCCCTCATCCTACAATGAGCAGTTCTTC
cdr3_aa: CASSQPTSGRPSSYNEQFF

j_call: TRBJ2-7
v_call: TRBV3-1/TRBV3-2
d_call: TRBD1
clone_size: NA
cdr3_nt: TGTGCCAGCAGCCAAAGCAGGGGGCCGCATGAGCAGTACTTC
cdr3_aa: CASSQSRGPHEQYF

j_call: TRBJ2-2
v_call: TRBV11-2
d_call: NA
clone_size: NA
cdr3_nt: TGTGCCAGCAGTTCTGGGACCTACACCGGGGAGCTGTTTTTT
cdr3_aa: CASSSGTYTGELFF